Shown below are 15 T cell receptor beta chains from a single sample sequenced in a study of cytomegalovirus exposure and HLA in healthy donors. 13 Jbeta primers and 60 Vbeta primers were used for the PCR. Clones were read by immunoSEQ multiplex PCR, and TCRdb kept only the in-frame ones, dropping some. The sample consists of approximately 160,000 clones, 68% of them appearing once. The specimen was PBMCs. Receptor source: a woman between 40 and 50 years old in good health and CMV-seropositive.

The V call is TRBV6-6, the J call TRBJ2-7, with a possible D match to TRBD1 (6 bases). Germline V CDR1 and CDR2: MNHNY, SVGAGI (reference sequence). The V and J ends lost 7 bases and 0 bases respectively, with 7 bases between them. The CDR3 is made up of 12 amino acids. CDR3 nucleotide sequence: TGTGCCAGCACGGACAGCTCCTACGAGCAGTACTTC. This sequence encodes CASTDSSYEQYF.

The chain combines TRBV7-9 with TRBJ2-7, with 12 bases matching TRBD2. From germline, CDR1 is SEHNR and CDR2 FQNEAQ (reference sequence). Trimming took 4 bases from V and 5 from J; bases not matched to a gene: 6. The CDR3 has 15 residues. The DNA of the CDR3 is TGTGCCAGCAGCTCAAAATGGACTAGCGGGAACGAGCAGTACTTC. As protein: CASSSKWTSGNEQYF. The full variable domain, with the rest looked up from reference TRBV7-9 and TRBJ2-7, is DTGVSQNPRHKITKRGQNVTFRCDPISEHNRLYWYRQTLGQGPEFLTYFQNEAQLEKSRLLSDRFSAERPKGSFSTLEIQRTEQGDSAMYLCASSSKWTSGNEQYFGPGTRLTVT.

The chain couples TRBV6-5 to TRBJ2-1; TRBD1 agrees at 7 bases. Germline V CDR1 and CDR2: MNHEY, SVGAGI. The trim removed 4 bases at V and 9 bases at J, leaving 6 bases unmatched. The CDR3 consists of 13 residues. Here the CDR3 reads CASSWGQLGEQFF. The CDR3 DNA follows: TGTGCCAGCAGTTGGGGACAGCTAGGTGAGCAGTTCTTC.

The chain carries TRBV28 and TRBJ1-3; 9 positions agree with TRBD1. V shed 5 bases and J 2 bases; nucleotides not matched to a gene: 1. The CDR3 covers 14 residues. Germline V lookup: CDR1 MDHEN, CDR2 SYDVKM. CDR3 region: CASSTGGPGNTIYF. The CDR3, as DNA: TGTGCCAGCAGTACAGGGGGCCCTGGAAACACCATATATTTT. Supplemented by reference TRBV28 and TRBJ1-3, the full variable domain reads DVKVTQSSRYLVKRTGEKVFLECVQDMDHENMFWYRQDPGLGLRLIYFSYDVKMKEKGDIPEGYSVSREKKERFSLILESASTNQTSMYLCASSTGGPGNTIYFGEGSWLTVV.

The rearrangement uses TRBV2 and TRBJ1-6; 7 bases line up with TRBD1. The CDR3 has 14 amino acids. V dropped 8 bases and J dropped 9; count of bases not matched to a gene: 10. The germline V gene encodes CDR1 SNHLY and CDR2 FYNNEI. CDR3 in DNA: TGTGCCAGCCGACCCGAGGGGGCAGGTTCACCCCTCCACTTT. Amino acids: CASRPEGAGSPLHF. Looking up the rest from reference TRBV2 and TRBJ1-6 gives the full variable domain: EPEVTQTPSHQVTQMGQEVILRCVPISNHLYFYWYRQILGQKVEFLVSFYNNEISEKSEIFDDQFSVERPDGSNFTLKIRSTKLEDSAMYFCASRPEGAGSPLHFGNGTRLTVT.

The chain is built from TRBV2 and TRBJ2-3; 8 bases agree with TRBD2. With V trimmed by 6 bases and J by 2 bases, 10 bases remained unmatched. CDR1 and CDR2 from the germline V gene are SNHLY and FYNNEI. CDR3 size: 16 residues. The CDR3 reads CASSLAAGGPTDTQYF. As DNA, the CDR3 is TGTGCCAGCAGCTTGGCGGCGGGAGGCCCCACAGATACGCAGTATTTT.

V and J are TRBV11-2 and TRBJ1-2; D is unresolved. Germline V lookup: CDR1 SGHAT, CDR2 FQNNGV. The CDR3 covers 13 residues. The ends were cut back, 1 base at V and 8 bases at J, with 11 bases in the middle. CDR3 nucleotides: TGTGCCAGCAGCTTAGGCGCTATTGAAGGCTACACCTTC. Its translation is CASSLGAIEGYTF.

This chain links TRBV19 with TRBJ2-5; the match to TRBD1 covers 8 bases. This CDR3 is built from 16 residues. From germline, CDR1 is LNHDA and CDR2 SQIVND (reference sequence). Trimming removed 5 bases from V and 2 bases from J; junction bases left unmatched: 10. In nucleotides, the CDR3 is TGTGCCAGTAGTCCCCGGGGGCGGACAGGGCAAGAGACCCAGTACTTC. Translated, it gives CASSPRGRTGQETQYF.

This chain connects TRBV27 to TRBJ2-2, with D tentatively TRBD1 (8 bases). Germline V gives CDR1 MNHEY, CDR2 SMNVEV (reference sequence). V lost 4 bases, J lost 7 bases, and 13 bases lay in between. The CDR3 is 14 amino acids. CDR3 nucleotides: TGTGCCAGCAGTTGGACAGGGAGGGTCGGGGAGCTGTTTTTT. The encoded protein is CASSWTGRVGELFF.

CDR3: CASSLTSQSSGNTIYF. The CDR3 DNA reads TGTGCCAGCAGCCTTACGTCACAGAGCTCTGGAAACACCATATATTTT. V gene TRBV7-9 combines with J gene TRBJ1-3; D call uncertain. Germline V gives CDR1 SEHNR, CDR2 FQNEAQ (reference sequence). The V gene lost 5 bases and the J gene lost 0 bases, with 14 bases spanning the gap. The CDR3 is 16 amino acids. The full variable domain, with the rest looked up from reference TRBV7-9 and TRBJ1-3, is DTGVSQNPRHKITKRGQNVTFRCDPISEHNRLYWYRQTLGQGPEFLTYFQNEAQLEKSRLLSDRFSAERPKGSFSTLEIQRTEQGDSAMYLCASSLTSQSSGNTIYFGEGSWLTVV.

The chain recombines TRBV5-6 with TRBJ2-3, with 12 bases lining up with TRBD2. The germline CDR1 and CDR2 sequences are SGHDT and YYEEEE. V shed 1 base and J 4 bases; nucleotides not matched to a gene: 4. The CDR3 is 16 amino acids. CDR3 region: CASSLKTSGRPDTQYF. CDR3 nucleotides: TGTGCCAGCAGCTTGAAGACTAGCGGGAGACCAGATACGCAGTATTTT.

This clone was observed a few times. CDR3 in amino acids: CASSGIRDTEAFF. The CDR3 region has the DNA TGTGCCAGCTCAGGAATTCGGGACACTGAAGCTTTCTTT. The V call is TRBV18, the J call TRBJ1-1; D uncertain. Germline lookup yields CDR1 KGHSH and CDR2 LQKENI. The CDR3 contains 13 residues. V was cut by 5 bases and J by 3 bases, with 10 bases left in between.

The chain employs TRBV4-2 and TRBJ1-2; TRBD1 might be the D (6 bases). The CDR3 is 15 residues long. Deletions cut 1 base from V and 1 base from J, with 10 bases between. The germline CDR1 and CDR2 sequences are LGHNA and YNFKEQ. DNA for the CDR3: TGTGCCAGCAGCCAAGTGAGACAGGATAACTATGGCTACACCTTC. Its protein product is CASSQVRQDNYGYTF.

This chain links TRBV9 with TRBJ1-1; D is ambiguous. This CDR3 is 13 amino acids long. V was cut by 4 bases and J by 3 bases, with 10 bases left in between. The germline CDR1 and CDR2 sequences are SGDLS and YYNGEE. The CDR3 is CASSRGRDTEAFF. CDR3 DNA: TGTGCCAGCAGCCGAGGGAGGGACACTGAAGCTTTCTTT.

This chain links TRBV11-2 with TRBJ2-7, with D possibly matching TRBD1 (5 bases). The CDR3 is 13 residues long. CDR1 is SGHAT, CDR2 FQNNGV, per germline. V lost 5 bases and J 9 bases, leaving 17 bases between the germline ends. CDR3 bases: TGTGCCAGCAGCCCCCAGGACCAGGGCCGGCAGTACTTC. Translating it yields CASSPQDQGRQYF. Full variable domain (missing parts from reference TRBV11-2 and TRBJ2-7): EAGVAQSPRYKIIEKRQSVAFWCNPISGHATLYWYQQILGQGPKLLIQFQNNGVVDDSQLPKDRFSAERLKGVDSTLKIQPAKLEDSAVYLCASSPQDQGRQYFGPGTRLTVT.